This record covers a single T cell receptor beta chain. Its antigen is still unknown. The entirety of the isolated RNA underwent reverse transcription, so expressed TCRB transcripts were sequenced. The table came from immunoSEQ multiplex PCR; TCRdb's copy has only in-frame clones and leaves some out. The table records 250,000 to 350,000 clones, about 15% of them present only once. The data are from a study of beta chain features in type 1 diabetes. Each of the CD4+ naive, central memory, regulatory and stem cell-like memory populations was sorted via CD45RO/CCR7/CD25/CD127/CD95/CD27. Looked up from germline, CDR1 is MDHEN and CDR2 is SYDVKM. The CDR3 is 11 amino acids. With 6 bases clipped from V and 16 bases from J, the junction kept 8 bases outside the gene matches. General study results and limits: For Type 1 diabetes patients, all four CD4+ subsets carried TCRB CDR3s that were moderately but significantly shorter.

This TCR was sampled from a man aged 18-30 years with type 1 diabetes. Sequencing input: naive CD4+ T cells from blood. This chain joins TRBV28 and TRBJ2-1; 8 bases map to TRBD2. CDR3 loop: CASRAGTREFF. DNA of the CDR3: TGTGCCAGCAGGGCCGGGACTAGAGAATTCTTC. Together with reference TRBV28 and TRBJ2-1, the CDR3 gives the full variable domain: DVKVTQSSRYLVKRTGEKVFLECVQDMDHENMFWYRQDPGLGLRLIYFSYDVKMKEKGDIPEGYSVSREKKERFSLILESASTNQTSMYLCASRAGTREFFGPGTRLTVL.